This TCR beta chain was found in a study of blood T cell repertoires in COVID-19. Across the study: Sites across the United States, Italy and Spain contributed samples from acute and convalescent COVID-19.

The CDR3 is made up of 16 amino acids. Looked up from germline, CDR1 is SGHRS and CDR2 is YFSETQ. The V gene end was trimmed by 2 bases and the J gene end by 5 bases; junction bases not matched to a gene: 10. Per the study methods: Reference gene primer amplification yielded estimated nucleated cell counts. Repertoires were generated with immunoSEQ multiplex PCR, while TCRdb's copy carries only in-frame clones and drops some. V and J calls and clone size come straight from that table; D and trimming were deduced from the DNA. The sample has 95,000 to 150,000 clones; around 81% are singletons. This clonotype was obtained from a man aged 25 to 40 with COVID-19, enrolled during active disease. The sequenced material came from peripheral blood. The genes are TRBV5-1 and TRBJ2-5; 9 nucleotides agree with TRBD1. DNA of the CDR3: TGCGCCAGCAGCTTCTATGGACAGGGGTCGGGGGAGACCCAGTACTTC. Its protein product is CASSFYGQGSGETQYF.